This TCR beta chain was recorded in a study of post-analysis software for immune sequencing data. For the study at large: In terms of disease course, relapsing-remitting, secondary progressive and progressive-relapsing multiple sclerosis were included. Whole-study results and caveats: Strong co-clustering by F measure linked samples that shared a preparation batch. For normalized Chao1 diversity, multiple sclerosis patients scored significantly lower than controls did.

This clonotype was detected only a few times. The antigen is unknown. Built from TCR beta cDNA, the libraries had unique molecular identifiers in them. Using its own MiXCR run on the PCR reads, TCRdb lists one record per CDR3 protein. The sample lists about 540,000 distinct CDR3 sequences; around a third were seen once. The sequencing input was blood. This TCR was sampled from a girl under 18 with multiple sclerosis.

Written as DNA, the CDR3 is TGTGCCAGCAGTTTCACGACAGGGGGCCATGGCTACACCTTC. This sequence encodes CASSFTTGGHGYTF. This chain joins TRBV12-3 or TRBV12-4 and TRBJ1-2; 10 positions match TRBD1. J was trimmed by 6 bases and V by 3 bases; bases with no gene match: 4. CDR3 length: 14 residues.